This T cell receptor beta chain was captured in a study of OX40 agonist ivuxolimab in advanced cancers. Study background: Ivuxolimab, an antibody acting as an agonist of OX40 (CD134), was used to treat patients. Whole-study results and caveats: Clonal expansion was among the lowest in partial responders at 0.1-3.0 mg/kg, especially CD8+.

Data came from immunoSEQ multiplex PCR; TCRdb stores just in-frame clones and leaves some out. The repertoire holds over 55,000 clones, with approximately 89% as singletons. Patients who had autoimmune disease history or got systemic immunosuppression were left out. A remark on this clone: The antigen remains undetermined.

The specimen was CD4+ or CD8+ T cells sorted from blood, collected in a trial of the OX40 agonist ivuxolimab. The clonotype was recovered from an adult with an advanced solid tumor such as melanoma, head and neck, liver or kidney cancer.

The CDR3, as DNA: TGTGCCAGCAAAGCGGCCTACACAGATACGCAGTATTTT. Translation: CASKAAYTDTQYF. The chain combines TRBV11-1 with TRBJ2-3; possibly TRBD2 for D (5 bases). V was clipped by 7 bases and J by 2 bases, with 10 bases between them. The germline CDR1 and CDR2 sequences are SGHAT and FQDESV (reference sequence). The CDR3 runs to 13 residues.